A single sample gave rise to the 9 T cell receptor beta chains below, sequenced in a study of shared clonotypes between healthy human individuals. The assay was immunoSEQ multiplex PCR, and TCRdb's table has in-frame clones only and misses some. The profile shows over a million clones, more than 95% of them singletons. Specimen: naive CD4+ T cells sorted from blood. As for subset: CD45RA+ positively selected. All receptors come from a man aged 30 to 45 in good health.

Note on this clone: The same CDR3 can be traced to other DNA sequences in this sample. V gene TRBV20-1 combines with J gene TRBJ2-1; the D is unclear. Germline loops: CDR1 DFQATT, CDR2 SNEGSKA (reference sequence). V gave up 2 bases and J gave up 5 bases, with 4 bases separating them. The CDR3 has 11 amino acids. The CDR3, as DNA: TGCAGTGCTAGACCGAACAATGAGCAGTTCTTC. This codes for CSARPNNEQFF.

This clone was detected once. The rearrangement links TRBV18 to TRBJ2-2; D is tentatively TRBD1 or TRBD2 (5 bases each). Per germline, CDR1 KGHSH and CDR2 LQKENI. The V and J ends lost 3 bases and 7 bases respectively, with 18 bases between them. This CDR3 has 16 amino acids. For the CDR3, the DNA is TGTGCCAGCTCACCGAGACCGCTGGGACGAGACGGGGAGCTGTTTTTT. Translating gives CASSPRPLGRDGELFF.

The genes are TRBV18 and TRBJ1-2; D is uncertain. CDR3 length equals 15 residues. The germline V and J ends were trimmed by 3 bases and 8 bases, with 19 bases remaining between them. CDR1 is KGHSH, CDR2 LQKENI, per germline. The CDR3, as DNA: TGTGCCAGCTCACCGACCCAGGACGGCGGTAGGGGCTACACCTTC. Its translation: CASSPTQDGGRGYTF.

This sequence joins TRBV6-1 and TRBJ2-3, with 7 positions matching TRBD2. Germline V CDR1 and CDR2: MNHNS, SASEGT. The CDR3 is 14 amino acids. V was pared by 6 bases and J by 0 bases, with 3 bases of the junction left unmatched. In nucleotides, the CDR3 is TGTGCCAGCAGCTGGGGGGGGAGCACAGATACGCAGTATTTT. This gives the protein CASSWGGSTDTQYF.

With respect to this clone: The same CDR3 arises from other DNA sequences in this sample as well. This chain uses TRBV2 with TRBJ2-7; no clear D gene. Trimming cost V 0 bases and J 6 bases, with 3 bases left between them. The CDR3 runs 11 residues. CDR1 SNHLY and CDR2 FYNNEI come from the germline V gene. The CDR3: CASSEAREQYF. CDR3 nucleotides: TGTGCCAGCAGTGAAGCGCGCGAGCAGTACTTC. The complete variable domain, with remaining parts taken from reference TRBV2 and TRBJ2-7, reads EPEVTQTPSHQVTQMGQEVILRCVPISNHLYFYWYRQILGQKVEFLVSFYNNEISEKSEIFDDQFSVERPDGSNFTLKIRSTKLEDSAMYFCASSEAREQYFGPGTRLTVT.

This chain uses TRBV13 with TRBJ2-3; TRBD2 aligns across 14 bases. The germline CDR1 and CDR2 sequences are PRHDT and FYEKMQ (reference sequence). With 0 bases clipped from V and 0 bases from J, the junction kept 8 bases outside the gene matches. The CDR3 contains 20 residues. CDR3 region: CASSLGLRTSGRPSTDTQYF. The CDR3 coding sequence is TGTGCCAGCAGCTTAGGCCTAAGGACTAGCGGGAGGCCGAGCACAGATACGCAGTATTTT. Using reference TRBV13 and TRBJ2-3 for the parts outside the CDR3, the full variable domain is AAGVIQSPRHLIKEKRETATLKCYPIPRHDTVYWYQQGPGQDPQFLISFYEKMQSDKGSIPDRFSAQQFSDYHSELNMSSLELGDSALYFCASSLGLRTSGRPSTDTQYFGPGTRLTVL.

The rearrangement links TRBV28 to TRBJ2-3; 10 bases are shared with TRBD2. CDR1 is MDHEN and CDR2 is SYDVKM in the germline V gene. The CDR3 loop spans 15 amino acids. With 6 bases clipped from V and 6 bases from J, the junction kept 9 bases outside the gene matches. In DNA, the CDR3 is TGTGCCAGCAGCTCATATCTAGCGGGAGCTGATACGCAGTATTTT. This sequence encodes CASSSYLAGADTQYF.

The V call is TRBV7-2, the J call TRBJ2-1, with TRBD2 matching over 9 bases. The CDR3 is 14 residues long. V gave up 6 bases and J gave up 5 bases; unmatched junction bases: 5. Germline V lookup: CDR1 SGHTA, CDR2 FQGNSA. DNA of the CDR3: TGTGCCAGCAGTGGACTAGCGACACACAATGAGCAGTTCTTC. It translates to CASSGLATHNEQFF.

The CDR3 loop reads CASSEAQGSSSGNTIYF. The CDR3 bases are TGTGCCAGCAGCGAGGCTCAGGGGTCGAGCTCTGGAAACACCATATATTTT. The rearrangement uses TRBV9 and TRBJ1-3, with D possibly matching TRBD1 (6 bases). This CDR3 comprises 17 residues. With 3 bases removed from V and 0 bases from J, the gap between germline ends came to 16 bases. The germline V gene encodes CDR1 SGDLS and CDR2 YYNGEE.